The source of this TCR beta chain is a study of blood T cell repertoires in COVID-19. Overall study: COVID-19 samples, acute and convalescent, were from the United States, Italy and Spain.

Trimming removed 0 bases from V and 2 bases from J, with 11 bases in between. Germline V gene sequence: CDR1 ENHRY, CDR2 SYGVKD. This CDR3 spans 16 amino acids. Self-reported history from a screening survey and questionnaire set each donor's cohort. A single count supports this clone. Per the original data handling: Using reference gene primer amplification, nucleated cell counts were estimated. Method: immunoSEQ multiplex PCR; TCRdb's copy keeps in-frame clones and lacks some. The V and J calls and clone size come from that table; D and trimming were worked out from the DNA. The data show around 190,000 clones, about 83% seen once.

The source is a woman aged 25 to 39 who had been exposed to COVID-19. Sequenced material: PBMCs or T cells enriched from blood (not recorded which). The chain recombines TRBV10-3 with TRBJ2-1, with D possibly being TRBD2 (7 bases). CDR3 in amino acids: CAISESRGGTYNEQFF. The DNA for the CDR3 is TGTGCCATCAGTGAGTCGAGGGGGGGGACCTACAATGAGCAGTTCTTC.